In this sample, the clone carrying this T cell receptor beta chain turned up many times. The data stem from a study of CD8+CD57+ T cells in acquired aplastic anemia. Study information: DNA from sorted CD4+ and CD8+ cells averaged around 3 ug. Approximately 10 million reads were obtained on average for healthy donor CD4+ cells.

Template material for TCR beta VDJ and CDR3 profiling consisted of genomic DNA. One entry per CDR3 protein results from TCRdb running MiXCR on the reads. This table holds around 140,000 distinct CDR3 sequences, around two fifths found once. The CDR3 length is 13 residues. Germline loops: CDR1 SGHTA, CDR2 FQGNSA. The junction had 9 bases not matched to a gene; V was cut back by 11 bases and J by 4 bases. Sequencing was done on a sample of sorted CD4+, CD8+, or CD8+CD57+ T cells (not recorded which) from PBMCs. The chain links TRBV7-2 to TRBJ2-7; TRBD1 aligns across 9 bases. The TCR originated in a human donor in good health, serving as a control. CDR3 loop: CAVRDRAAYEQYF. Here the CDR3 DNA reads TGTGCCGTCCGGGACAGGGCAGCGTACGAGCAGTACTTC. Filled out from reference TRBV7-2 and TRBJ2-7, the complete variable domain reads GAGVSQSPSNKVTEKGKDVELRCDPISGHTALYWYRQSLGQGLEFLIYFQGNSAPDKSGLPSDRFSAERTGGSVSTLTIQRTQQEDSAVYLCAVRDRAAYEQYFGPGTRLTVT.